This section outlines one T cell receptor beta chain sequence together with its context. The data are from a study of blood T cell repertoires in COVID-19. Study-wide context: Specimens from acute and convalescent COVID-19 originated in the United States, Italy and Spain. T cells, B-cell-depleted T cells, or PBMCs provided the cDNA or gDNA that served as material.

Clones were sequenced by immunoSEQ multiplex PCR, and TCRdb holds only the in-frame ones, with some missing. The data show about 83,000 clones, roughly 76% seen once. V dropped 2 bases and J dropped 1 base, with 8 bases sitting between them. Germline CDR1 is SGHTA and CDR2 is FQGNSA. The CDR3 spans 14 residues. The sequence was obtained from a woman older than 75 with active or convalescent COVID-19. V is TRBV7-2 and J is TRBJ1-1; no clear D. Sequences were obtained from peripheral blood. The CDR3 bases are TGTGCCAGCAGCTTAAACCCAGGGAACACTGAAGCTTTCTTT. Its protein product is CASSLNPGNTEAFF.